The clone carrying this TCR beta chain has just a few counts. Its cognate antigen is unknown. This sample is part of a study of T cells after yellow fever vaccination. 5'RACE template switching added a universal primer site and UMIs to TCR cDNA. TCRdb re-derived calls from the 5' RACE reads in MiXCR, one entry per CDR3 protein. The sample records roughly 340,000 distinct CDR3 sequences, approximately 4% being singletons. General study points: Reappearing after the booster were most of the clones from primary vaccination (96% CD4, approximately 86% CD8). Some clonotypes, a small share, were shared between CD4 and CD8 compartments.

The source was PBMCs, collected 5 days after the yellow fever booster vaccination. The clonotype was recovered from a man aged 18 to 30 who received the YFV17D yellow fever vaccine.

CDR3 coding DNA: TGTGCCAGCAGCCGACCTACGACTCCTAATAGCAATCAGCCCCAGCATTTT. This encodes CASSRPTTPNSNQPQHF. V and J are TRBV16 and TRBJ1-5, with D hard to call. V lost 4 bases and J lost 0, with 16 bases in between. Germline V gene sequence: CDR1 KGHSY, CDR2 FQNENV. The CDR3 consists of 17 residues.